This T cell receptor (beta chain) was sequenced in a study of cytomegalovirus exposure and HLA in healthy donors. The study's findings and limits: Reported performance of the classifier showed diagnosis of cytomegalovirus status with high specificity and sensitivity.

Regarding this clone: The antigen is undetermined.

Method: immunoSEQ multiplex PCR; TCRdb's copy keeps in-frame clones and lacks some. The sample shows 200,000 or so clones, 88% of them seen only once. The CDR3 sequence is 14 residues long. CDR1 and CDR2 from the germline V gene are SNHLY and FYNNEI. After removal of 6 bases from V and 8 bases from J, the junction contained 4 bases not matched to a gene. The source of this sequence is a woman under 30 in good health and CMV-seronegative. The chain links TRBV2 to TRBJ2-2; 12 bases agree with TRBD2. Sequenced input: PBMCs. The CDR3: CASSRLAGEGELFF. CDR3 in DNA: TGTGCCAGCAGCAGACTAGCGGGAGAGGGGGAGCTGTTTTTT.